A selection of T cell receptor beta chains follows, all from one sample in a study of early T cells in non-severe SARS-CoV-2 infection. One entry per CDR3 protein results from TCRdb running MiXCR on the 5' RACE reads. The sample has 45,000 to 65,000 distinct CDR3 sequences, more than 9.5% seen once. The specimen was whole blood. The receptors here all came from an adult who was a healthcare worker with PCR-confirmed SARS-CoV-2 infection or an uninfected control (not recorded which). Each CDR3 is given with its conserved first and last residue. D genes are given only for firm matches. Clone size is shown for a subset of rows, as once, few, many or a class of expanded clone.

d_gene	abundance	j_gene	v_gene	CDR3nt	CDR3aa
.	few	TRBJ1-6	TRBV7-9	TGTGCCAGCAGGAGGGAGGGTTCACCCCTCCACTTT	CASRREGSPLHF
TRBD2	many	TRBJ2-7	TRBV18	TGTGCCAGCTCACCTACTACTAGCGGGGGGGGCCACGAGCAGTACTTC	CASSPTTSGGGHEQYF
.	.	TRBJ1-1	TRBV27	TGTGCCAGCGGAACCGGGGGCCCCCCCAGGGAAGCTTTCTTT	CASGTGGPPREAFF
.	.	TRBJ2-3	TRBV11-1	TGTGCCAGCAGCTTAGTGGGACTGAACTCGGATACGCAGTATTTT	CASSLVGLNSDTQYF
.	few	TRBJ2-5	TRBV7-9	TGTGCCAGCAGCCTGGACCCGTCGGATGGTAGCCAGTACTTC	CASSLDPSDGSQYF
.	.	TRBJ1-2	TRBV7-2	TGTGCCAGCAGCTTAGGGGGGACGAGGGCGAATGGCTACACCTTC	CASSLGGTRANGYTF
TRBD1	.	TRBJ1-2	TRBV5-1	TGCGCCAGCAGCTCACCGGGACAGCCCTATGGCTACACCTTC	CASSSPGQPYGYTF
.	many	TRBJ2-1	TRBV9	TGTGCCAGCAGTGGGGACAGTCGGGACTTCTACAATGAGCAGTTCTTC	CASSGDSRDFYNEQFF
.	few	TRBJ1-2	TRBV6-5	TGTGCCAGCAGTTACTCGTTCCAATGGCAAACTCTCTATGGCTACACCTTC	CASSYSFQWQTLYGYTF
.	.	TRBJ2-1	TRBV11-2	TGTGCCAGCAGCGGGGGGCCGGCCAATGAGCAGTTCTTC	CASSGGPANEQFF
.	many	TRBJ1-2	TRBV3-1	TGTGCCAGCAGCCAGTGGGGAAGTCCTGGCTACACCTTC	CASSQWGSPGYTF
.	few	TRBJ1-1	TRBV6-6	TGTGCCAGCATCATCGATCTGGGGTCCGGGACTGAAGCTTTCTTT	CASIIDLGSGTEAFF
.	.	TRBJ2-5	TRBV5-4	TGTGCCAGCAGCTTAAATGGGTTTGGGCCGATTGAGACCCAGTACTTC	CASSLNGFGPIETQYF
.	.	TRBJ2-7	TRBV7-9	TGTGCCAGCAGCCGAACAGGGACCTACGAGCAGTACTTC	CASSRTGTYEQYF
TRBD1	many	TRBJ1-3	TRBV28	TGTGCCAGCAGTGCGTCCGAGACAGGGAGTTTTTTT	CASSASETGSFF
TRBD2	.	TRBJ2-1	TRBV20-1	TGCAGTGCTGGGACTAGCGGCAGAAACAATGAGCAGTTCTTC	CSAGTSGRNNEQFF
.	.	TRBJ2-2	TRBV29-1	TGCAGCGTTTCCCCAGGGTTAGGCGGGGAGCTGTTTTTT	CSVSPGLGGELFF
TRBD2	many	TRBJ2-7	TRBV7-6	TGTGCCAGCAGCCCTGGACTAGCGGGAGTTGAAGGCAAGCAGTACTTC	CASSPGLAGVEGKQYF
.	few	TRBJ1-2	TRBV20-1	TGCAGTGCACCCAGTTCGGGGACGTCCGGCTACACCTTC	CSAPSSGTSGYTF
.	.	TRBJ1-2	TRBV3-1	TGTGCCAGCAGCCAAGCACTTGAAGGCTACACCTTC	CASSQALEGYTF
TRBD2	many	TRBJ2-2	TRBV19	TGTGCCAGTACCAAGACTAGCCGCGCCACCGGGGAGCTGTTTTTT	CASTKTSRATGELFF
.	many	TRBJ2-2	TRBV3-1	TGTGCCAGCATCGGGGGTAAGACCGGGGAGCTGTTTTTT	CASIGGKTGELFF
.	many	TRBJ2-1	TRBV28	TGTGCCAGCAGTCCGGGGACCGGCAACGGGAATGAGCAGTTCTTC	CASSPGTGNGNEQFF
.	.	TRBJ2-2	TRBV10-3	TGTGCCATCCTTGAAGCGGACACCGGGGAGCTGTTTTTT	CAILEADTGELFF
TRBD2	few	TRBJ2-7	TRBV6-2/TRBV6-3	TGTGCCACCACTGCGGGGGTATACGAGCAGTACTTC	CATTAGVYEQYF
.	many	TRBJ2-3	TRBV4-3	TGCGCCAGCAGCCAAGACCACCATACAGGGTTAAGCACAGATACGCAGTATTTT	CASSQDHHTGLSTDTQYF
.	many	TRBJ1-2	TRBV18	TGTGCCAGCTCACCTCGGGTAGGGCCGAGTTGGTATGGCTACACCTTC	CASSPRVGPSWYGYTF
TRBD2	many	TRBJ2-2	TRBV3-1	TGTGCCAGCAGCCAAGATTGGGTCCTAGCGGGAGGGCTGCTGAACACCGGGGAGCTGTTTTTT	CASSQDWVLAGGLLNTGELFF
.	many	TRBJ2-1	TRBV5-1	TGCGCCAGCAGCCCACAAACCAGCAACAATGAGCAGTTCTTC	CASSPQTSNNEQFF
.	few	TRBJ2-7	TRBV4-2	TGTGCCAGCAGCCAAGATGCAGCCTACGAGCAGTACTTC	CASSQDAAYEQYF
.	many	TRBJ2-3	TRBV12-3/TRBV12-4	TGTGCCAGCAGACGCCCAGGCCGTCCTGAGGTCACAGATACGCAGTATTTT	CASRRPGRPEVTDTQYF
TRBD2	few	TRBJ2-3	TRBV6-1	TGTGCCAGCATCCCCGGTTCACTAGCGCTTGATACGCAGTATTTT	CASIPGSLALDTQYF
.	.	TRBJ2-1	TRBV10-3	TGTGCCATCAGTGATCTGGGGTATGAGCAGTTCTTC	CAISDLGYEQFF
TRBD2	.	TRBJ2-5	TRBV4-1	TGCGCCAGCAGCCATGCTAGCGGGGGGGCGGGAGAGACCCAGTACTTC	CASSHASGGAGETQYF
.	.	TRBJ2-7	TRBV7-2	TGTGCCAGCAGCTTAGGATCACTAGCTGGGGAGCAGTACTTC	CASSLGSLAGEQYF
TRBD2	.	TRBJ2-3	TRBV6-6	TGTGCCAGCCGACTAGCGCCGGCGGATATCACAGATACGCAGTATTTT	CASRLAPADITDTQYF
.	few	TRBJ2-2	TRBV20-1	TGCAGTGCTAGAGATGGACTATACACCGGGGAGCTGTTTTTT	CSARDGLYTGELFF
.	many	TRBJ2-6	TRBV11-2	TGTGCCAGCAGCTTTTCTGGGGCCAACGTCCTGACTTTC	CASSFSGANVLTF
.	.	TRBJ2-1	TRBV29-1	TGCAGCGTTTCAGGTTCGGGGGACAATGAGCAGTTCTTC	CSVSGSGDNEQFF
.	many	TRBJ1-3	TRBV29-1	TGCAGCGTTGGGTCTGGGGCAGGGTTTGGAAACACCATATATTTT	CSVGSGAGFGNTIYF
TRBD1	few	TRBJ2-7	TRBV7-8	TGTGCCAGCAGCTCACCGGGACAGGGGGCCTTTCTCGAGCAGTACTTC	CASSSPGQGAFLEQYF
.	.	TRBJ1-1	TRBV2	TGTGCCAGCAGTGGGGATGGGGTGCCCCGGAAGGACACTGAAGCTTTCTTT	CASSGDGVPRKDTEAFF
TRBD1	many	TRBJ1-1	TRBV7-9	TGTGCCAGCAGCACGGACAGGGGCCGCACTGAAGTTTTCTTT	CASSTDRGRTEVFF
.	.	TRBJ2-1	TRBV9	TGTGCCAGCAGCGTAGGAATCCGGGACTCAGATAATGAGCAGTTCTTC	CASSVGIRDSDNEQFF
.	.	TRBJ1-1	TRBV6-5	TGTGCCAGCAGCTACCTGGGACAACAGAACACTGAAGCTTTCTTT	CASSYLGQQNTEAFF
.	.	TRBJ2-1	TRBV12-5	TGTGCTAGTGGTTTGGGGGGCTGGGGAAACAATGAGCAGTTCTTC	CASGLGGWGNNEQFF
TRBD1	.	TRBJ1-5	TRBV6-1	TGTGCCAGCAGCCTAGACAGGGGCCTTGGGCCCCAGCATTTT	CASSLDRGLGPQHF
TRBD2	.	TRBJ2-2	TRBV10-3	TGTGCCATCAGTGACCCCGGGACTAGCGACGCCGGGGAGCTGTTTTTT	CAISDPGTSDAGELFF
.	.	TRBJ1-1	TRBV2	TGTGCCAGCAGTGGTGGCCGAGTTGACGCTTTCTTT	CASSGGRVDAFF
.	.	TRBJ1-1	TRBV24-1	TGTGCCACCAGCCGGGACGACACTGAAGCTTTCTTT	CATSRDDTEAFF